This entry features one T cell receptor beta chain sequence. As processed by the authors: It was from reference gene primer amplification that nucleated cell counts were estimated. TCRdb keeps only in-frame clones here, not all; method: immunoSEQ multiplex PCR. V, J and clone size were drawn from that table, and D and trimming were deduced from the DNA. In the table there are about 130,000 clones, more than 70% of which are singletons. V lost 6 bases to trimming and J lost 2 bases; unmatched junction nucleotides: 12. Per the germline V gene, CDR1 is SGHRS and CDR2 is YFSETQ. This CDR3 is built from 16 residues. This specimen belongs to a study of blood T cell repertoires in COVID-19. Overall study context: Specimens from acute and convalescent COVID-19 originated in the United States, Italy and Spain.

Sequencing was performed on peripheral blood. The sequence was collected from a man aged 65 to 79 with acute or convalescent COVID-19. The rearrangement links TRBV5-1 to TRBJ2-3, with 7 bases matching TRBD2. CDR3 nucleotides: TGCGCCAGCAAAGAGGCGGCTAGCGGTTTCACAGATACGCAGTATTTT. It encodes CASKEAASGFTDTQYF.